The source of this TCR beta chain is a study of beta chain features in type 1 diabetes. CD45RO/CCR7/CD25/CD127/CD95/CD27 separated CD4+ naive, central memory, regulatory and stem cell-like memory cells by sorting. In its sample, this clone was seen a few times. Its specificity is unknown. Trimming took 7 bases from V and 8 from J, leaving 8 bases between them. This CDR3 has 11 residues. Germline-derived CDR1 and CDR2 are SGHVS and FQNEAQ. Study-wide points: Shorter TCRB CDR3s, moderately but significantly so, marked every one of the four CD4+ subsets in Type 1 diabetes patients.

The study reverse transcribed the entire isolated RNA, so it sequenced expressed TCRB transcripts. Sequencing was performed with immunoSEQ multiplex PCR; in TCRdb, only in-frame clones are kept and a portion is missing. The table lists about 160,000 clones, around 8% of them singletons. The source of this sequence is a woman aged 18-35 years with type 1 diabetes. The sample consisted of central memory CD4+ T cells from blood. The J gene is TRBJ2-2, the V gene TRBV7-8, with D possibly being TRBD2 (5 bases). CDR3 coding DNA: TGTGCCAGCAAGCCGGGGGGGGAGCTGTTTTTT. Translating gives CASKPGGELFF.